This T cell receptor (beta chain) was recovered during a study of control samples from healthy donors and cancer patients. From germline, CDR1 is LNHDA and CDR2 SQIVND (reference sequence). Trimming removed 5 bases at V and 7 bases at J, with 11 bases between. The CDR3 has 12 amino acids. The protocol was immunoSEQ multiplex PCR, while the TCRdb copy is restricted to in-frame clones and leaves out a portion. The sample contains about 69,000 clones, around 84% of which appear only once. Sequenced material: PBMCs. The receptor was isolated from a woman aged 50 to 60 with lung cancer. The chain joins TRBV19 to TRBJ1-2; TRBD1 is a possible D gene (5 bases). The CDR3 region has the DNA TGTGCCAGTAGTCTGCAGGGTGCTGGCTACACCTTC. Amino acids: CASSLQGAGYTF.